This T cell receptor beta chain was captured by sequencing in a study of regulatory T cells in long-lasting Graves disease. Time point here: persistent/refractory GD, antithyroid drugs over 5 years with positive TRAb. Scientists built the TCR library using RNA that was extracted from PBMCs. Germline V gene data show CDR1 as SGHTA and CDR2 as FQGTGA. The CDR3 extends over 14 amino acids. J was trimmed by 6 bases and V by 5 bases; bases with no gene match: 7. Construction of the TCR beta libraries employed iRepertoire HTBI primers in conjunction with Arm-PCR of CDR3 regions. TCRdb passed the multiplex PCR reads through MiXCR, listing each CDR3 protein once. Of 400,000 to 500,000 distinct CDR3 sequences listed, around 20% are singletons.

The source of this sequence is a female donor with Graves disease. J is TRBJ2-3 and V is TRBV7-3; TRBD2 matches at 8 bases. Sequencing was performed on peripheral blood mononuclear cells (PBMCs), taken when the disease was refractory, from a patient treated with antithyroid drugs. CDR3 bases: TGTGCCAGCAGCCAACTGCCGGGGGGGGATACGCAGTATTTT. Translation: CASSQLPGGDTQYF.